The clone carrying this T cell receptor beta chain was found many times. Its cognate antigen is unknown. Found in a library prepared for alpha chains, this beta chain is an off-target read, and its abundance has little meaning. The data are from a study of spatial heterogeneity in lung cancer. About the study: Detected sequences consistently included more beta-chain ones than alpha-chain ones. For the average unique TCR and UMI combination, more than 8.5 occurrences appeared in raw reads. Findings of the study overall: The number of expanded tumor alpha and beta chains correlated with mutation number.

Time point noted: sample taken at primary tumor resection. The donor population consisted of 72 patients with untreated, early-stage non-small cell lung cancer. Looked up from germline, CDR1 is SQVTM and CDR2 is ANQGSEA. The CDR3 sequence is 10 residues long. The V end lost 6 bases, the J end lost 6 bases, and 8 bases lay between the germline ends. Each molecule of TCR cDNA was tagged with one unique molecular identifier. TCRdb redid the calling of the 5' RACE reads with MiXCR, one entry per CDR3 protein. Of more than 15,000 distinct CDR3 sequences listed, 6.2% are singletons. The clonotype comes from a male donor with early-stage non-small cell lung cancer. V gene TRBV29-1 combines with J gene TRBJ1-2, with D uncertain. Sequencing used lung tumor tissue, obtained at surgery. The CDR3 here is CSVLADGYTF. The DNA for the CDR3 is TGCAGCGTACTGGCAGATGGCTACACCTTC.